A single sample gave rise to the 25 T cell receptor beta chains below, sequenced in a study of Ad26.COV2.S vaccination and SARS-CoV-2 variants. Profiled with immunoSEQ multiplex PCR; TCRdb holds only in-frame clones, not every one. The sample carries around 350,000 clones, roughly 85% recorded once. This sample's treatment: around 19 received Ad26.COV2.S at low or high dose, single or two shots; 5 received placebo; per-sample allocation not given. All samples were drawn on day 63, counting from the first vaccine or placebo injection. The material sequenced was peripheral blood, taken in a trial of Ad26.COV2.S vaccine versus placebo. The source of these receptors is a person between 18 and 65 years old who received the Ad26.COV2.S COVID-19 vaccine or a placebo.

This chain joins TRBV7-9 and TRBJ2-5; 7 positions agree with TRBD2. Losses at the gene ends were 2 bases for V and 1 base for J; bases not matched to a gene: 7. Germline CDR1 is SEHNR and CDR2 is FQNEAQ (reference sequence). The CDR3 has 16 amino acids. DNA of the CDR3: TGTGCCAGCAGCTTACTGGGGGGGGGTCGCCAAGAGACCCAGTACTTC. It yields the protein CASSLLGGGRQETQYF.

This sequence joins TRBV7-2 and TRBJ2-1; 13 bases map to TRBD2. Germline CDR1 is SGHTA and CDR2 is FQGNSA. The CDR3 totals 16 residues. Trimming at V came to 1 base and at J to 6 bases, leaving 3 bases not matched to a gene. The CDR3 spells CASSLVGTSGINEQFF. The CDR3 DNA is TGTGCCAGCAGCTTAGTTGGGACTAGCGGGATCAATGAGCAGTTCTTC.

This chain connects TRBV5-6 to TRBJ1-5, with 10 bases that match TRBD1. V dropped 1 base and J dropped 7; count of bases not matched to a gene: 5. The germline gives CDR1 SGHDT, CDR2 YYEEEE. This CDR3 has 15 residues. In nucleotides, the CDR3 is TGTGCCAGCAGCTTGTGGACAGGGGGTAAACAGCCCCAGCATTTT. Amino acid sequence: CASSLWTGGKQPQHF. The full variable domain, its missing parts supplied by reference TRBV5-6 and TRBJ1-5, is DAGVTQSPTHLIKTRGQQVTLRCSPKSGHDTVSWYQQALGQGPQFIFQYYEEEERQRGNFPDRFSGHQFPNYSSELNVNALLLGDSALYLCASSLWTGGKQPQHFGDGTRLSIL.

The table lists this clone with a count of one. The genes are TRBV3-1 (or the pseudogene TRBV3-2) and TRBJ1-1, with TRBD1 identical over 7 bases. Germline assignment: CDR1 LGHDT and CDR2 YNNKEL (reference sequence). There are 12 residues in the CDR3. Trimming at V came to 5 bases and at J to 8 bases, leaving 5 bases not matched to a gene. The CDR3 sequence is CASSYPGGEAFF. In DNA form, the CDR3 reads TGTGCCAGCAGCTATCCAGGGGGGGAAGCTTTCTTT.

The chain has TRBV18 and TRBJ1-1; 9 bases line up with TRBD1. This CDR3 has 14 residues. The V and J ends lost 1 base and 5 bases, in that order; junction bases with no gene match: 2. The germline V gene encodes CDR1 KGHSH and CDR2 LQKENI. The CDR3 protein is CASSPRDRVTEAFF. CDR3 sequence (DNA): TGTGCCAGCTCACCACGGGACAGGGTTACTGAAGCTTTCTTT.

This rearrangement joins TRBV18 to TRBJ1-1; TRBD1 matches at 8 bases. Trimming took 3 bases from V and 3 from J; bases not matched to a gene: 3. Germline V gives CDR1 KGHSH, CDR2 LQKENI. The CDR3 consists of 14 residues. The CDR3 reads CASSPLTGDTEAFF. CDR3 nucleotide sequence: TGTGCCAGCTCACCGTTGACAGGGGACACTGAAGCTTTCTTT.

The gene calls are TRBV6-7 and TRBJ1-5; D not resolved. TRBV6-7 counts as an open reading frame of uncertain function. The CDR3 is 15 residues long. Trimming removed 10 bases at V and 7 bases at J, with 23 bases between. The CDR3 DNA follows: TGTGCCACCTACTCACCCGCGACGATAAGACAGCCCCAGCATTTT. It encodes CATYSPATIRQPQHF.

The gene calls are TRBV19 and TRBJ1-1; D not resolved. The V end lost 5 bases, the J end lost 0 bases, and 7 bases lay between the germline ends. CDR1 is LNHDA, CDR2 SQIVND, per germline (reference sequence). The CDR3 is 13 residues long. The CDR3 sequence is CASSVSLNTEAFF. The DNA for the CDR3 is TGTGCCAGTAGTGTGTCTTTGAACACTGAAGCTTTCTTT.

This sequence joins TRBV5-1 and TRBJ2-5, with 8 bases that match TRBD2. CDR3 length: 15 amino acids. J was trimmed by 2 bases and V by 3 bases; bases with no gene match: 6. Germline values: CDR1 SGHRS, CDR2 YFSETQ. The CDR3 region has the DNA TGCGCCAGCAGCTGGTCTCCGGGGGGGCAAGAGACCCAGTACTTC. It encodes CASSWSPGGQETQYF.

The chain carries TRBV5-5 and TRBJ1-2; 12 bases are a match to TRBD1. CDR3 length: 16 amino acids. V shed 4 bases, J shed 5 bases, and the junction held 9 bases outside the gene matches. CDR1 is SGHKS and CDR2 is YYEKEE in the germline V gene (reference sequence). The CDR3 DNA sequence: TGTGCCAGCAGCCCCCTCCGGGACAGGGGGCTTTATGGCTACACCTTC. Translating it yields CASSPLRDRGLYGYTF.

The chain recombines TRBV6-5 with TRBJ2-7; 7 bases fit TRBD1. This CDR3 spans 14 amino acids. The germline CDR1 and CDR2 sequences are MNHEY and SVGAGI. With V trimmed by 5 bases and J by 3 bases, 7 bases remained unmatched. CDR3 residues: CASSRPGQLYEQYF. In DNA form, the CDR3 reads TGTGCCAGCAGTAGACCGGGACAGCTCTACGAGCAGTACTTC.

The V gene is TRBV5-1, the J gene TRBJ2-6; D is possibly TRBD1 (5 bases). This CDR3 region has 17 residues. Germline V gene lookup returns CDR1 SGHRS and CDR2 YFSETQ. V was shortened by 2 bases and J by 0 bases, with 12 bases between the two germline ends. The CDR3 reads CASSFQGRASGANVLTF. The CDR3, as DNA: TGCGCCAGCAGCTTTCAGGGAAGGGCCTCTGGGGCCAACGTCCTGACTTTC.

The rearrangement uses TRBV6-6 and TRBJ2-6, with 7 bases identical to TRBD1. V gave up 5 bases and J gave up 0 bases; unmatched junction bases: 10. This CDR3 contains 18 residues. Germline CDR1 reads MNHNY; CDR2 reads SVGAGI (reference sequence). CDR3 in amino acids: CASSQTDRVLSGANVLTF. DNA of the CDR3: TGTGCCAGCAGTCAAACCGACAGGGTCCTCTCTGGGGCCAACGTCCTGACTTTC.

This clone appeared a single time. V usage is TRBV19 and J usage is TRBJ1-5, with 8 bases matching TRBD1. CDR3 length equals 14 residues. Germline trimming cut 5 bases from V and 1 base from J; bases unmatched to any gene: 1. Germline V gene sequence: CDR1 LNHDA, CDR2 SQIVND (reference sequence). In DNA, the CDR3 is TGTGCCAGTAGTCGGGACAGGAGCAATCAGCCCCAGCATTTT. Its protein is CASSRDRSNQPQHF. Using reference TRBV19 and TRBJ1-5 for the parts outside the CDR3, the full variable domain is DGGITQSPKYLFRKEGQNVTLSCEQNLNHDAMYWYRQDPGQGLRLIYYSQIVNDFQKGDIAEGYSVSREKKESFPLTVTSAQKNPTAFYLCASSRDRSNQPQHFGDGTRLSIL.

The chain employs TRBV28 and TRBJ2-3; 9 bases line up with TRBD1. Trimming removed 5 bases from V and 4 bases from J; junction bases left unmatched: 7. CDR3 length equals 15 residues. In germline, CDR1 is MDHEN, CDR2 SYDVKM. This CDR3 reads CASSHAGTGSDTQYF. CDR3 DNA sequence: TGTGCCAGCAGTCACGCCGGGACAGGGTCAGATACGCAGTATTTT.

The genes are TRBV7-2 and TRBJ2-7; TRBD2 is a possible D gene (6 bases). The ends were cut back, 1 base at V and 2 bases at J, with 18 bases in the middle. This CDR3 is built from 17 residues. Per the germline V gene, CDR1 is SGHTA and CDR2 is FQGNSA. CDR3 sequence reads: CASSLVGGMNPTYEQYF. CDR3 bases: TGTGCCAGCAGCTTAGTAGGCGGGATGAACCCCACCTACGAGCAGTACTTC.

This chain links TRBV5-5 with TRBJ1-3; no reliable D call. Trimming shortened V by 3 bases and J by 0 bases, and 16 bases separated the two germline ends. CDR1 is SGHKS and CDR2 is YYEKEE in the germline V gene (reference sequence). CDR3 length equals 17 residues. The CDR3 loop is CASSSYPMGGSGNTIYF. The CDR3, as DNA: TGTGCCAGCAGCTCATATCCGATGGGTGGCTCTGGAAACACCATATATTTT.

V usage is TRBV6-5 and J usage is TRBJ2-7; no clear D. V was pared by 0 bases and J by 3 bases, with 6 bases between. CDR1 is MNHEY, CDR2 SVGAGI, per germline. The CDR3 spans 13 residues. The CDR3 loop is CASSYSLGYEQYF. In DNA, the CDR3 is TGTGCCAGCAGTTACTCACTGGGCTACGAGCAGTACTTC.

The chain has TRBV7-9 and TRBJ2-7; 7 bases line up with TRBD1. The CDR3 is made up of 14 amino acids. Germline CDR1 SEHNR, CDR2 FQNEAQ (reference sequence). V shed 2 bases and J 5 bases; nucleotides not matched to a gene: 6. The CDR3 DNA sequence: TGTGCCAGCAGCTTATGGGACAGAGACGACGAGCAGTACTTC. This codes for CASSLWDRDDEQYF.

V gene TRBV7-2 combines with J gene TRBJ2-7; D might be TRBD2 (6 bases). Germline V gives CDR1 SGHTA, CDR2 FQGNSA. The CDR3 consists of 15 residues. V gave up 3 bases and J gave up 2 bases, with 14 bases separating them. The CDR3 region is CASSFLGGSTYEQYF. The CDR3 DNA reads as TGTGCCAGCAGCTTTCTTGGAGGGAGCACCTACGAGCAGTACTTC. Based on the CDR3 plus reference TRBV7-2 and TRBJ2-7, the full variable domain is GAGVSQSPSNKVTEKGKDVELRCDPISGHTALYWYRQSLGQGLEFLIYFQGNSAPDKSGLPSDRFSAERTGGSVSTLTIQRTQQEDSAVYLCASSFLGGSTYEQYFGPGTRLTVT.

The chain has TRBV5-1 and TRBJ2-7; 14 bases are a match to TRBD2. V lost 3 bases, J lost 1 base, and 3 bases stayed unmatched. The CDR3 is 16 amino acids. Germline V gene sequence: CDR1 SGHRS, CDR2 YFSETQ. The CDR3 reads CASSSGTSGGSYEQYF. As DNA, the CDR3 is TGCGCCAGCAGCTCCGGGACTAGCGGGGGATCCTACGAGCAGTACTTC.

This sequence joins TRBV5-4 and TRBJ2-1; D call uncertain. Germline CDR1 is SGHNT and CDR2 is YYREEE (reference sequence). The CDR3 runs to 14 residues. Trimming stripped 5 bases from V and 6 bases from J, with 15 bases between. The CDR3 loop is CASSTPRDGNEQFF. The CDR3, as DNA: TGTGCCAGCAGTACACCAAGGGATGGCAATGAGCAGTTCTTC.

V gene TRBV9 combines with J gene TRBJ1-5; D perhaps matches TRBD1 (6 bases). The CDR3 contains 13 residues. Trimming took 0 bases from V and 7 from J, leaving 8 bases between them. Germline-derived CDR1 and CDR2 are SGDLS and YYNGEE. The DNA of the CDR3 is TGTGCCAGCAGCGTAGAGGGGGGACAGCCCCAGCATTTT. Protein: CASSVEGGQPQHF.

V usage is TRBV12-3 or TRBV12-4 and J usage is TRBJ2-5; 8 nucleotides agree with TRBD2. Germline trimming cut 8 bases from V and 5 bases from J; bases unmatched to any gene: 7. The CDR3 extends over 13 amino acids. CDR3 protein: CASVIGGEETQYF. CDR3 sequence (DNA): TGTGCCAGCGTAATCGGGGGGGAGGAGACCCAGTACTTC.

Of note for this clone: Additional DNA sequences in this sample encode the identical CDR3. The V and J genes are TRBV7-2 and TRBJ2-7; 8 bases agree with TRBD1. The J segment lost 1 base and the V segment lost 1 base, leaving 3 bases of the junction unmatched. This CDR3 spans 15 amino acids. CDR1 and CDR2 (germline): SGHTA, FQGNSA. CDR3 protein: CASSLVGTGSYEQYF. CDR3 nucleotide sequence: TGTGCCAGCAGCTTAGTGGGGACAGGTTCCTACGAGCAGTACTTC. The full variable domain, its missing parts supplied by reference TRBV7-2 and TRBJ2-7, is GAGVSQSPSNKVTEKGKDVELRCDPISGHTALYWYRQSLGQGLEFLIYFQGNSAPDKSGLPSDRFSAERTGGSVSTLTIQRTQQEDSAVYLCASSLVGTGSYEQYFGPGTRLTVT.